These 21 T cell receptor beta chains share one sample of origin, sequenced in a study of T cell repertoires in cytomegalovirus infection. TCRdb re-called the reads with MiXCR, one entry per CDR3 protein. The sample has a few hundred thousand distinct CDR3 sequences, under 45% seen once. These receptors are not linked to any known antigen. Source: cultured PBMCs, taken from culture after CMV antigen stimulation. The receptors come from a human donor in good health (CMV status not recorded). Some clones in this sample may be carry-over from other donors' samples.

This clonotype has more than one count but fewer than ten. This rearrangement joins TRBV4-1 to TRBJ2-3, with D tentatively TRBD2 (5 bases). V lost 2 bases to trimming and J lost 0 bases, with 9 bases between them. The CDR3 loop spans 15 amino acids. Germline assignment: CDR1 MGHRA and CDR2 YSYEKL. CDR3 DNA sequence: TGCGCCAGCAGCCAAATAGCGCCGAGCACAGATACGCAGTATTTT. This codes for CASSQIAPSTDTQYF.

Many counts were recorded for this clonotype. The rearrangement uses TRBV7-2 and TRBJ2-5, with 9 bases that match TRBD2. CDR1 and CDR2 (germline): SGHTA, FQGNSA. CDR3 length: 14 amino acids. The V gene end was trimmed by 3 bases and the J gene end by 3 bases; junction bases not matched to a gene: 2. CDR3 bases: TGTGCCAGCAGCTTTGCTAGCGGGGAAGAGACCCAGTACTTC. As protein: CASSFASGEETQYF.

The chain combines TRBV29-1 with TRBJ1-1; a possible D gene is TRBD1 (6 bases). Germline assignment: CDR1 SQVTM and CDR2 ANQGSEA. CDR3 length: 15 amino acids. Trimming pared 5 bases from V and 3 bases from J, leaving 19 bases between. CDR3 residues: CSVQGRLKVDTEAFF. As DNA, the CDR3 is TGCAGCGTTCAGGGGAGGTTGAAAGTCGACACTGAAGCTTTCTTT.

The chain couples TRBV4-1 to TRBJ1-5; maybe TRBD1 (6 bases). V was trimmed by 1 base and J by 4 bases, leaving 14 bases between them. The CDR3 contains 16 residues. Germline values: CDR1 MGHRA, CDR2 YSYEKL. CDR3 bases: TGCGCCAGCAGCCAAGTCGGGCAGGGGCCGAATCAGCCCCAGCATTTT. It translates to CASSQVGQGPNQPQHF.

Only one count was recorded for this clonotype. The gene calls are TRBV19 and TRBJ1-6; D is unclear. CDR3 length: 13 amino acids. Trimming shortened V by 6 bases and J by 7 bases, and 10 bases separated the two germline ends. The germline V gene has CDR1 LNHDA and CDR2 SQIVND (reference sequence). As DNA, the CDR3 is TGTGCCAGTAGCGGCGTTACGAATTCACCCCTCCACTTT. This translates into CASSGVTNSPLHF.

This clonotype was seen ten or more times. As DNA, the CDR3 is TGTGCCAGCAGCTTAGCGGCAGGTTATGGCTACACCTTC. Translation: CASSLAAGYGYTF. The gene calls are TRBV7-8 and TRBJ1-2, with D uncertain. The CDR3 consists of 13 residues. Germline V gene sequence: CDR1 SGHVS, CDR2 FQNEAQ. V was pared by 0 bases and J by 5 bases, with 7 bases between.

Only one count was recorded for this clonotype. The chain has TRBV12-3 or TRBV12-4 and TRBJ2-3; tentative D call: TRBD1 (6 bases). V shed 5 bases and J shed 7 bases, with 10 bases lying between them. The CDR3 runs 12 residues. The CDR3 region has the DNA TGTGCCAGCAGTCCAGGGGTGAATACGCAGTATTTT. This sequence encodes CASSPGVNTQYF.

This clonotype has at least ten counts. The chain recombines TRBV7-2 with TRBJ2-7; 10 bases fit TRBD2. The germline V gene has CDR1 SGHTA and CDR2 FQGNSA. V lost 1 base and J lost 5; bases outside the gene matches: 2. The CDR3 sequence is 14 residues long. Here the CDR3 DNA reads TGTGCCAGCAGCTTAGTTCTAGCGGGAGACGAGCAGTACTTC. Translation: CASSLVLAGDEQYF.

Comment on this clonotype: An end of the junction does not agree with germline; a read error may underlie this. This chain connects TRBV4-1 to TRBJ2-4, with 9 bases lining up with TRBD2. The CDR3 totals 16 residues. Germline CDR1 is MGHRA and CDR2 is YSYEKL. The CDR3 bases are TGTGCCAGCAGCCAAGCGCGGGGGGGAGCCAAAAACATTCAGTACTTC. This encodes CASSQARGGAKNIQYF.

The gene calls are TRBV7-2 and TRBJ2-7; a possible D gene is TRBD2 (5 bases). The V end was cut by 9 bases, the J end by 2 bases, with 17 bases between. The CDR3 loop spans 14 amino acids. Germline values: CDR1 SGHTA, CDR2 FQGNSA. CDR3 residues: CASLRADDTYEQYF. In DNA, the CDR3 is TGTGCCAGTCTGAGGGCAGACGATACCTACGAGCAGTACTTC.

The chain couples TRBV10-1 to TRBJ2-3; possibly TRBD1 for D (5 bases). Per germline, CDR1 WNHNN and CDR2 SYGVQD (reference sequence). The CDR3 contains 14 residues. Between the trimmed V and J ends, which lost 5 bases and 1 base, there was a span of 10 bases. CDR3 sequence (DNA): TGCGCCAGCAGTAATGACAGAGGCACAGATACGCAGTATTTT. Translating gives CASSNDRGTDTQYF.

This clonotype showed up just a few times. V gene TRBV7-2 combines with J gene TRBJ1-5; the D is unclear. The CDR3 sequence is 16 residues long. From germline, CDR1 is SGHTA and CDR2 FQGNSA. The V and J ends lost 3 bases and 2 bases respectively, with 14 bases between them. CDR3 amino acids: CASSLNWGVGNQPQHF. The CDR3 nucleotides read TGTGCCAGCAGCTTGAATTGGGGAGTGGGCAATCAGCCCCAGCATTTT.

Written as DNA, the CDR3 is TGTGCCAGCAGTCCCCTTTGGAGTGAGCAGTTCTTC. This codes for CASSPLWSEQFF. This chain uses TRBV5-6 with TRBJ2-1; D uncertain. This CDR3 has 12 amino acids. Germline CDR1 SGHDT, CDR2 YYEEEE. V lost 5 bases and J lost 9, with 12 bases in between.

The V gene is TRBV20-1, the J gene TRBJ2-7, with 8 bases aligning to TRBD2. Germline CDR1 reads DFQATT; CDR2 reads SNEGSKA (reference sequence). The CDR3 length is 16 residues. The trim removed 2 bases at V and 2 bases at J, leaving 11 bases unmatched. In DNA form, the CDR3 reads TGCAGTGCTAGAAACCTCGACGGGGGGGGGCCCTACGAGCAGTACTTC. Residues: CSARNLDGGGPYEQYF.

The table lists this clonotype with a few counts. The chain joins TRBV4-2 to TRBJ1-5; D is unclear. This CDR3 comprises 16 residues. The V gene's germline CDR1 is LGHNA and CDR2 YNFKEQ. V was clipped by 1 base and J by 0 bases, with 10 bases between them. CDR3 in DNA: TGTGCCAGCAGCCAAGGGTTGGCGTTTAGCAATCAGCCCCAGCATTTT. Amino acids: CASSQGLAFSNQPQHF.

The rearrangement joins TRBV10-3 to TRBJ1-4; D may be TRBD1 (5 bases). Germline V gene lookup returns CDR1 ENHRY and CDR2 SYGVKD. V lost 4 bases and J lost 3, with 15 bases in between. The CDR3 length is 16 residues. This chain's CDR3 is CAISVGRAPSNEKLFF. The CDR3 DNA reads as TGTGCCATCAGTGTGGGCAGGGCCCCCTCTAATGAAAAACTGTTTTTT.

The gene calls are TRBV7-2 and TRBJ1-1; possibly TRBD1 for D (6 bases). This CDR3 comprises 15 residues. Trimming removed 5 bases at V and 10 bases at J, with 23 bases between. Germline V CDR1 and CDR2: SGHTA, FQGNSA. CDR3 in DNA: TGTGCCAGCAGCCCGGTTCCGGGCGAGACAGGTGTAGCTTTCTTT. This gives the protein CASSPVPGETGVAFF.

This chain joins TRBV7-8 and TRBJ1-6, with D maybe TRBD1 (5 bases). Germline V gene data show CDR1 as SGHVS and CDR2 as FQNEAQ. Trimming took 8 bases from V and 0 from J, leaving 11 bases between them. This CDR3 spans 15 amino acids. The CDR3 protein is CASSGGDSYNSPLHF. The CDR3 DNA sequence: TGTGCCAGCTCCGGGGGGGACTCCTATAATTCACCCCTCCACTTT.

This clonotype was picked up a small number of times. The genes are TRBV20-1 and TRBJ2-1, with 13 bases aligning to TRBD2. This CDR3 spans 14 amino acids. Germline values: CDR1 DFQATT, CDR2 SNEGSKA (reference sequence). V was clipped by 0 bases and J by 8 bases; unmatched bases: 1. The CDR3 here is CSARELAGGHEQFF. The CDR3 nucleotides read TGCAGTGCTAGAGAACTAGCGGGAGGGCATGAGCAGTTCTTC.

This clonotype turned up a few times. The chain is built from TRBV15 and TRBJ2-1, with D tentatively TRBD2 (6 bases). Germline CDR1 LNHNV, CDR2 YYDKDF (reference sequence). The V end was cut by 6 bases, the J end by 2 bases, with 14 bases between. CDR3 length equals 15 residues. CDR3 bases: TGTGCCACCAGACGGGGAACTAGCCCCTACAATGAGCAGTTCTTC. Translating gives CATRRGTSPYNEQFF.

This clonotype has a count of ten or more. The gene calls are TRBV3-1 and TRBJ2-3; D unresolved. The CDR3 covers 17 residues. V was pared by 3 bases and J by 1 base, with 17 bases between. Germline CDR1 and CDR2: LGHDT and YNNKEL (reference sequence). This CDR3 is CASSQVGNGAGTDTQYF. As DNA, the CDR3 is TGTGCCAGCAGCCAGGTCGGTAATGGCGCTGGCACAGATACGCAGTATTTT.